These 7 T cell receptor beta chains were sequenced from one sample in a study of beta chain features in type 1 diabetes. The entirety of the isolated RNA underwent reverse transcription, so expressed TCRB transcripts were sequenced. The table came from immunoSEQ multiplex PCR; TCRdb's copy has only in-frame clones and leaves some out. This sample has some 270,000 clones, with around 14% found just once. Specimen: naive CD4+ T cells from blood. The receptor source for this set is a middle-aged woman in good health.

This clone was seen a few times. This chain uses TRBV6-6 with TRBJ1-1; 8 nucleotides align to TRBD1. V shed 5 bases, J shed 2 bases, and the junction held 4 bases outside the gene matches. CDR3 length equals 14 residues. Germline-derived CDR1 and CDR2 are MNHNY and SVGAGI (reference sequence). The CDR3 reads CASSGQGFNTEAFF. The CDR3, as DNA: TGTGCCAGCAGTGGACAGGGATTTAACACTGAAGCTTTCTTT.

CDR3 loop: CASSLPRLGRETQYF. CDR3 nucleotide sequence: TGTGCCAGCAGCTTACCGCGACTAGGGCGAGAGACCCAGTACTTC. This chain uses TRBV7-9 with TRBJ2-5; maybe TRBD2 (6 bases). Trimming took 2 bases from V and 4 from J, leaving 14 bases between them. In germline, CDR1 is SEHNR, CDR2 FQNEAQ (reference sequence). The CDR3 contains 15 residues.

For the CDR3, the DNA is TGTGCCAGCAGCCCCTTTTGGACTAGTTGGGAGCAGTACTTC. This encodes CASSPFWTSWEQYF. The rearrangement uses TRBV7-2 and TRBJ2-7, with 7 bases lining up with TRBD2. Trimming removed 5 bases from V and 7 bases from J; junction bases left unmatched: 11. In germline, CDR1 is SGHTA, CDR2 FQGNSA. The CDR3 totals 14 residues.

The rearrangement links TRBV6-4 to TRBJ2-7, with D possibly being TRBD1 (6 bases). This CDR3 has 14 amino acids. The germline V gene has CDR1 MRHNA and CDR2 SNTAGT. Trimming removed 6 bases at V and 1 base at J, with 13 bases between. In nucleotides, the CDR3 is TGTGCCAGCAGCCCCCACCAGGGGTCCTACGAGCAGTACTTC. Its protein product is CASSPHQGSYEQYF.

This sequence joins TRBV11-2 and TRBJ1-6; D is possibly TRBD1 (6 bases). Trimming took 2 bases from V and 0 from J, leaving 8 bases between them. Germline lookup yields CDR1 SGHAT and CDR2 FQNNGV. This CDR3 spans 16 amino acids. CDR3 loop: CASSLTGSSYNSPLHF. CDR3 DNA: TGTGCCAGCAGCTTAACAGGGAGCTCCTATAATTCACCCCTCCACTTT.

The genes are TRBV5-1 and TRBJ2-3; tentative D call: TRBD2 (7 bases). This CDR3 comprises 14 residues. V was cut by 4 bases and J by 1 base, with 10 bases left in between. The V gene's germline CDR1 is SGHRS and CDR2 YFSETQ. CDR3: CASSGGARTDTQYF. In DNA, the CDR3 is TGCGCCAGCAGCGGGGGGGCCCGCACAGATACGCAGTATTTT. The complete variable domain, with remaining parts taken from reference TRBV5-1 and TRBJ2-3, reads KAGVTQTPRYLIKTRGQQVTLSCSPISGHRSVSWYQQTPGQGLQFLFEYFSETQRNKGNFPGRFSGRQFSNSRSEMNVSTLELGDSALYLCASSGGARTDTQYFGPGTRLTVL.

The J gene is TRBJ2-1, the V gene TRBV18; maybe TRBD2 (5 bases). Trimming pared 3 bases from V and 6 bases from J, leaving 15 bases between. The CDR3 runs 15 residues. CDR1 and CDR2 from the germline V gene are KGHSH and LQKENI. DNA of the CDR3: TGTGCCAGCTCACCGGAACTAGTTTCGGGCAATGAGCAGTTCTTC. It encodes CASSPELVSGNEQFF. Variable domain in full (rest from reference TRBV18 and TRBJ2-1): NAGVMQNPRHLVRRRGQEARLRCSPMKGHSHVYWYRQLPEEGLKFMVYLQKENIIDESGMPKERFSAEFPKEGPSILRIQQVVRGDSAAYFCASSPELVSGNEQFFGPGTRLTVL.